Detailed here is one T cell receptor (beta chain). Its target is not known. The sample originates from a study of cytomegalovirus exposure and HLA in healthy donors. Unrecorded immune exposures were likely, despite nominal health at sampling. Germline loops: CDR1 MNHEY, CDR2 SVGAGI. Trimming cost V 6 bases and J 0 bases, with 9 bases left between them. This CDR3 has 14 residues. The PCR made use of 60 Vbeta and 13 Jbeta primers. Generated by immunoSEQ multiplex PCR, the TCRdb table keeps only in-frame clones and is missing some. This sample yields approximately 88,000 clones, of which around three quarters are seen a single time; roughly 5.4% belongs to the top ten. General observations from the study: For presence/absence analyses, sequencing depth was assumed to be roughly uniform across donors.

The material sequenced was PBMCs. V usage is TRBV6-5 and J usage is TRBJ1-3; TRBD1 is a possible D gene (6 bases). The origin of this receptor is a man aged 30 to 39 in good health and CMV-seropositive. In nucleotides, the CDR3 is TGTGCCAGCAGGCCAGGGGTCTCTGGAAACACCATATATTTT. This codes for CASRPGVSGNTIYF.